The 19 T cell receptor beta chains below all came from one sample that was sequenced in a study of T-cell memory formation after mild COVID-19. Each CDR3 protein gets one entry after TCRdb re-called the 5' RACE reads with MiXCR. Of hundreds of thousands of distinct CDR3 sequences in the sample, 17% were seen once. The sample comprised PBMCs or a T cell subset sorted from them (not recorded which). Every receptor here comes from an adult woman who had mild COVID-19 (a few samples of this study predate the infection). Cell type and time point are not known.

The CDR3 DNA sequence: TGTGCCTCCCCCGGGACTAGCAACAATGAGCAGTTCTTC. Translating it yields CASPGTSNNEQFF. The chain carries TRBV30 and TRBJ2-1; 9 positions agree with TRBD2. J was trimmed by 5 bases and V by 7 bases; bases with no gene match: 6. The CDR3 has 13 residues. Germline V CDR1 and CDR2: GTSNPN, SVGIG (reference sequence).

The chain employs TRBV4-1 and TRBJ2-2; D is possibly TRBD1 (5 bases). The CDR3 length is 16 residues. Germline lookup yields CDR1 MGHRA and CDR2 YSYEKL. Trimming pared 4 bases from V and 6 bases from J, leaving 18 bases between. The CDR3 DNA sequence: TGCGCCAGCAGCCTACGACAGACCTCGGACCCCGGGGAGCTGTTTTTT. Protein product: CASSLRQTSDPGELFF.

V is TRBV6-5 and J is TRBJ1-2; D is perhaps TRBD1 (5 bases). With 0 bases removed from V and 4 bases from J, the gap between germline ends came to 9 bases. CDR1 and CDR2 from the germline V gene are MNHEY and SVGAGI. The CDR3 is 14 residues long. The CDR3, as DNA: TGTGCCAGCAGTTACTCGGGGGTTGGCTATGGCTACACCTTC. Translation gives CASSYSGVGYGYTF.

This clonotype was counted only a few times. The chain recombines TRBV30 with TRBJ1-6, with 12 nucleotides matching TRBD1. This CDR3 region has 16 residues. Germline CDR1 GTSNPN, CDR2 SVGIG (reference sequence). The J segment lost 6 bases and the V segment lost 3 bases, leaving 6 bases of the junction unmatched. CDR3 in DNA: TGTGCCTGGAGCTTCGGGACAGGGGGCGGTAATTCACCCCTCCACTTT. Its translation is CAWSFGTGGGNSPLHF.

A few counts support this clonotype. V gene TRBV4-2 combines with J gene TRBJ2-2; D tentatively fits TRBD1 or TRBD2 (5 bases each). Germline assignment: CDR1 LGHNA and CDR2 YNFKEQ. The CDR3 is made up of 17 amino acids. The V end was cut by 1 base, the J end by 6 bases, with 18 bases between. CDR3 region: CASSQVHEPGSPGELFF. The CDR3, as DNA: TGTGCCAGCAGCCAAGTGCATGAGCCAGGGAGCCCCGGGGAGCTGTTTTTT.

The chain joins TRBV7-9 to TRBJ2-2; 10 bases match TRBD1. Germline loops: CDR1 SEHNR, CDR2 FQNEAQ (reference sequence). The CDR3 runs to 19 residues. J gave up 2 bases and V 2 bases, and 11 bases lay outside the gene matches. The CDR3, as DNA: TGTGCCAGCAGCTTAACCCGACAGGGGGCAAGTTCTAACACCGGGGAGCTGTTTTTT. This translates into CASSLTRQGASSNTGELFF.

Many counts were recorded for this clonotype. The chain carries TRBV5-5 and TRBJ1-1; D is perhaps TRBD1 (6 bases). The CDR3 spans 15 residues. Germline CDR1 and CDR2: SGHKS and YYEKEE (reference sequence). V lost 4 bases to trimming and J lost 5 bases, with 18 bases between them. The CDR3 DNA reads TGTGCCAGCAGCGGAGGAGGACAGCGGAGTACTGAAGCTTTCTTT. It specifies CASSGGGQRSTEAFF.

The table lists this clonotype with a count of one. This chain uses TRBV12-3 or TRBV12-4 with TRBJ2-7; D is ambiguous. The CDR3 extends over 14 amino acids. V was clipped by 4 bases and J by 3 bases, with 13 bases between them. CDR3 DNA: TGTGCCAGCAGTTCAAACACTTGGGGCTACGAGCAGTACTTC. This codes for CASSSNTWGYEQYF.

The chain links TRBV28 to TRBJ1-1, with 7 bases fitting TRBD1. Trimming at V came to 10 bases and at J to 12 bases, leaving 8 bases not matched to a gene. Germline loops: CDR1 MDHEN, CDR2 SYDVKM. The CDR3 runs 10 residues. The CDR3 loop reads CATEDRVTFF. The DNA for the CDR3 is TGTGCCACCGAAGACAGGGTAACTTTCTTT.

The rearrangement uses TRBV11-1 and TRBJ2-7, with TRBD1 as a possible D gene (6 bases). V lost 2 bases and J lost 2, with 13 bases in between. The CDR3 covers 15 residues. Per germline, CDR1 SGHAT and CDR2 FQDESV (reference sequence). CDR3 coding DNA: TGTGCCAGCAGCTTAAGGGACACGCCGCCCTACGAGCAGTACTTC. Translated, it gives CASSLRDTPPYEQYF.

This clonotype was seen more than once but under ten times. The chain couples TRBV5-6 to TRBJ2-3; D is unresolved. Trimming stripped 3 bases from V and 6 bases from J, with 5 bases between. Germline lookup yields CDR1 SGHDT and CDR2 YYEEEE. The CDR3 totals 11 residues. CDR3 in amino acids: CASSSWDTQYF. The CDR3 coding sequence is TGTGCCAGCAGCTCCTGGGATACGCAGTATTTT. The full variable domain, with the rest looked up from reference TRBV5-6 and TRBJ2-3, is DAGVTQSPTHLIKTRGQQVTLRCSPKSGHDTVSWYQQALGQGPQFIFQYYEEEERQRGNFPDRFSGHQFPNYSSELNVNALLLGDSALYLCASSSWDTQYFGPGTRLTVL.

The rearrangement joins TRBV5-1 to TRBJ1-2; 9 bases fit TRBD1. The CDR3 runs to 15 residues. Trimming at V came to 3 bases and at J to 8 bases, leaving 11 bases not matched to a gene. From germline, CDR1 is SGHRS and CDR2 YFSETQ. The CDR3 protein is CASSSTYRGPPGYTF. The DNA for the CDR3 is TGCGCCAGCAGCTCCACTTACAGGGGGCCGCCAGGCTACACCTTC.

This clonotype was observed a handful of times. The rearrangement joins TRBV15 to TRBJ2-7; D gene ambiguous. Trimming cost V 0 bases and J 7 bases, with 10 bases left between them. Germline-derived CDR1 and CDR2 are LNHNV and YYDKDF (reference sequence). The CDR3 length is 13 residues. Written as DNA, the CDR3 is TGTGCCACCAGCAGAGATGACCGTTGGGAGCAGTACTTC. Its protein product is CATSRDDRWEQYF.

The chain links TRBV11-2 to TRBJ1-1; D unresolved. The V gene lost 5 bases and the J gene lost 0 bases, with 13 bases spanning the gap. Germline-derived CDR1 and CDR2 are SGHAT and FQNNGV. This CDR3 comprises 15 residues. In DNA form, the CDR3 reads TGTGCCAGCAGCCTATCGGCAGATATGAACACTGAAGCTTTCTTT. It codes for CASSLSADMNTEAFF.

This clonotype was counted many times. This sequence joins TRBV5-1 and TRBJ1-1; possible D gene TRBD1, 6 bases. This CDR3 spans 14 amino acids. V gave up 7 bases and J gave up 4 bases, with 17 bases separating them. The germline CDR1 and CDR2 sequences are SGHRS and YFSETQ. CDR3 residues: CASSIQGSATEAFF. In DNA, the CDR3 is TGCGCCAGCTCAATACAGGGTTCGGCCACTGAAGCTTTCTTT.

V and J are TRBV5-1 and TRBJ2-3; D remains ambiguous. The CDR3 extends over 14 amino acids. V shed 0 bases and J shed 3 bases, with 8 bases lying between them. Germline V gives CDR1 SGHRS, CDR2 YFSETQ. The CDR3 region has the DNA TGCGCCAGCAGCTTGGCCGCCTTGACAGATACGCAGTATTTT. Translating gives CASSLAALTDTQYF. Complete variable domain (other parts from reference TRBV5-1 and TRBJ2-3): KAGVTQTPRYLIKTRGQQVTLSCSPISGHRSVSWYQQTPGQGLQFLFEYFSETQRNKGNFPGRFSGRQFSNSRSEMNVSTLELGDSALYLCASSLAALTDTQYFGPGTRLTVL.

This clonotype was detected only a few times. This chain uses TRBV20-1 with TRBJ2-2; no clear D. Germline CDR1 is DFQATT and CDR2 is SNEGSKA (reference sequence). The CDR3 length is 13 residues. Trimming stripped 0 bases from V and 11 bases from J, with 13 bases between. The CDR3 sequence is CSARDTVQFELFF. The CDR3 nucleotides read TGCAGTGCTAGAGATACCGTGCAGTTTGAGCTGTTTTTT.

The V and J genes are TRBV29-1 and TRBJ2-1; D is ambiguous. V was trimmed by 7 bases and J by 2 bases, leaving 12 bases between them. The CDR3 has 13 residues. The V gene's germline CDR1 is SQVTM and CDR2 ANQGSEA. DNA of the CDR3: TGCAGCGGGGCGGACGGCGCCTACAATGAGCAGTTCTTC. The encoded protein is CSGADGAYNEQFF.

In its sample, this clonotype was seen a few times. The rearrangement links TRBV9 to TRBJ2-1, with a tentative D call TRBD2 (5 bases). Trimming took off 0 bases at V and 0 bases at J, with 10 bases between the two ends. This CDR3 has 16 residues. CDR1 and CDR2 from the germline V gene are SGDLS and YYNGEE. This CDR3 is CASSVDSGYSYNEQFF. CDR3 nucleotide sequence: TGTGCCAGCAGCGTAGACAGCGGCTACTCCTACAATGAGCAGTTCTTC.